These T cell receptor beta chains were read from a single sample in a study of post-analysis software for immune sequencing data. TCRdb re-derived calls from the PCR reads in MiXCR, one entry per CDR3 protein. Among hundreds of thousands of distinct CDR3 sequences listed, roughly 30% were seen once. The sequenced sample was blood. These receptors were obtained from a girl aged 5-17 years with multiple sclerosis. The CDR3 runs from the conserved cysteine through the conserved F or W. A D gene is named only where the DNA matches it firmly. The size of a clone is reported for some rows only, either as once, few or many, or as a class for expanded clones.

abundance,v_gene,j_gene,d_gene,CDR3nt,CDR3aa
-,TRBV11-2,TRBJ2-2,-,TGTGCCAGCAGCTCTATAAGGACAGCGAACACCGGGGAGCGGTTTTTT,CASSSIRTANTGERFF
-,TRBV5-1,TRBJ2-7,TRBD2,TGCGCCAGCAGTGGGGACTACGACGAGCAGTACTTC,CASSGDYDEQYF
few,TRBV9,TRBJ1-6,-,TGTGCCAGCAGCGAGACAGGCTCTAATTCACCCCTCCACTTT,CASSETGSNSPLHF
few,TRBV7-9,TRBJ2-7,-,TGTGCCAGCAGCGCCGCGGGCGCGATCTACGAGCAGTACTTC,CASSAAGAIYEQYF
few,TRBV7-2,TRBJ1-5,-,TGTGCCAGCAGCTTAAGGTCCGATAGCAATCAGCCCCAGCATTTT,CASSLRSDSNQPQHF
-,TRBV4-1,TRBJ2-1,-,TGCGCCAGCAGCCAAGGGGCTATTGGACGGACTGAGCAGTTCTTC,CASSQGAIGRTEQFF
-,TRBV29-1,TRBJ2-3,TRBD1,TGCGGCGTTTTGGGACAGGGGGTGTCGGATACGCAGTATTTT,CGVLGQGVSDTQYF
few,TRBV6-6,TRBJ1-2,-,TGTGCCAGCAGTGACCCCACGGGGGGCGCGCTCGGTGGCTACACCTTC,CASSDPTGGALGGYTF
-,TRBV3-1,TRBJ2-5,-,TGTGCCAGCAGCCTTAACTACAATGAGCAGTACTTC,CASSLNYNEQYF
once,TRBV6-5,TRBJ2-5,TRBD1,TGCGCCAGCAGCCCCCCGGGACAGAGACAGACCCAGTACTTC,CASSPPGQRQTQYF
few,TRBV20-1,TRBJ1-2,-,TGCAGTGCACTGAGCAGGGAAAATGGCTACACCTTC,CSALSRENGYTF
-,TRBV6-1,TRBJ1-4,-,TGTGCTAGCAGTGAAGTGGGGGGCGCAGGTGAAAAACTGTTTTTT,CASSEVGGAGEKLFF
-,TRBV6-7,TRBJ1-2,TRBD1,TGTGCCAGCAGTCCTCGACAGGGGGCGCAGAATGGCTACACCTTC,CASSPRQGAQNGYTF
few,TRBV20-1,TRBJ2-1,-,TGCAGTGCTAGAGATCTTGAGACGCAGTTCTTC,CSARDLETQFF
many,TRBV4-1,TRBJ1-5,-,TGCGCCAGCAGCCAAATCGGGGTGGTGGGGCAGCCCCAGCATTTT,CASSQIGVVGQPQHF
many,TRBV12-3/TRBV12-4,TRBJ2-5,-,TGTGCCAGCAGCCAAGTGGGGGGAAGGGAGACCCAGTACTTC,CASSQVGGRETQYF
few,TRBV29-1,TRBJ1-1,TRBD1,TGCAGCGTGGCCGGGACAGGGGGGATGAACACTGAAGCTTTCTTT,CSVAGTGGMNTEAFF
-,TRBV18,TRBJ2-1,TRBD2,TGTGCCAGCTCACCACCGTCGGGGGGCAATGAGCAGTTCTTC,CASSPPSGGNEQFF
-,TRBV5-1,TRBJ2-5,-,TGCGCCAGCAGCACAGGGCGCGGCGTAGGAGAGACCCAGTACTTC,CASSTGRGVGETQYF
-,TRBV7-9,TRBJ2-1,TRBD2,TGTGCCGGGGGAACTAGCGGGGGTGATGAGCAGTTCTTC,CAGGTSGGDEQFF
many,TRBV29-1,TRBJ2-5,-,TGCAGCGTTCCTAGCCGCCAGGCAGAGACCCAGTACTTC,CSVPSRQAETQYF
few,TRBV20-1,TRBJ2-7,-,TGCAGTGCTAGAGATTTCGGGGCAGGACTCTACGAGCAGTACTTC,CSARDFGAGLYEQYF
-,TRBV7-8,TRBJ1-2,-,TGTGCCAGCAGCCCCAGAAGGGTCTCCTATGGCTACACCTTC,CASSPRRVSYGYTF
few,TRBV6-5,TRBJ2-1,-,TGTGCCAGCAGTCCCCCCCGGGTCTACCCATACAATGAGCAGTTCTTC,CASSPPRVYPYNEQFF
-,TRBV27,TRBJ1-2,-,TGTGCCAGCAGTTTATCAGGGATTGCCCGCTATGGCTACACCTTC,CASSLSGIARYGYTF
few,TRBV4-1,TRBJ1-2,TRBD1,TGCGCCAGCAGCAAGGCCGCGACAGGGGGGGGCTACACCTTC,CASSKAATGGGYTF
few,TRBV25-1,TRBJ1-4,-,TGTGCCAGCAGTGAACAGTATGTCGGGAGAGATGAAAAACTGTTTTTT,CASSEQYVGRDEKLFF
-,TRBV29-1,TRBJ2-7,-,TGCAGCGTCCCCCCTGCCGGACAAGAGGTCTACGAGCAGTACTTC,CSVPPAGQEVYEQYF
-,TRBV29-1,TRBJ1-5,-,TGCAGCGTTGATATGGGGGTGAATCAGCCCCAGCATTTT,CSVDMGVNQPQHF
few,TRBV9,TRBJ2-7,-,TGTGCCAGCAGCGTAGATCCTGACACCTGGAGCTCCTACGAGCAGTACTTC,CASSVDPDTWSSYEQYF
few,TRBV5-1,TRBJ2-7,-,TGCGCCAGCAGCCTAAGGGACGGAACCCCTACCGACGAGCAGTACTTC,CASSLRDGTPTDEQYF
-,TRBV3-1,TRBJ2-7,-,TGTGCCAGCAGCCCCCAGGACCGCGACGAGCAGTACTTC,CASSPQDRDEQYF
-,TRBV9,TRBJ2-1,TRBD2,TGTGCCAGCAGCGAGGGACTAGGATACAATGAGCAGTTCTTC,CASSEGLGYNEQFF
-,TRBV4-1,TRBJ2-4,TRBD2,TGCGCCAGCAGCCAAATAGCGGGGGGCCTAGGGGAAAACATTCAGTACTTC,CASSQIAGGLGENIQYF
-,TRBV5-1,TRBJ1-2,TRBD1,TGCGCCAGCAGCTTGCCCGGGACAGGGATCGGTGGCTACACCTTC,CASSLPGTGIGGYTF
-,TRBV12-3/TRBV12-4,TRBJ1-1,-,TGTGCCAGCAGTTTAGAGTCGGTCCGTTCCGGTGAAGCTTTCTTT,CASSLESVRSGEAFF
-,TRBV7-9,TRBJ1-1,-,TGTGCCAGCAGCTTAGCACGGGCCACTTTCTTT,CASSLARATFF
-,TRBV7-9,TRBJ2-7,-,TGTGCCAGCGGATTGTCGATGATGGACGAGCAGTACTTC,CASGLSMMDEQYF
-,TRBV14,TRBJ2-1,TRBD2,TGTGCCAGCAGCCACGGACTAGCGGGGGGGAAGTTCTTC,CASSHGLAGGKFF
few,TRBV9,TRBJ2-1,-,TGTGCCAGCAGCGTAGCTCCCCGAAATGAGCAGTTCTTC,CASSVAPRNEQFF
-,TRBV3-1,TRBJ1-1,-,TGTGCCAGCAGCCAAGTGTGGGGAACGGGCACTGAAGCTTTCTTT,CASSQVWGTGTEAFF
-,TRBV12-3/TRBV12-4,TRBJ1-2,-,TGTACCAGCAGTTTACCCCCGGGATCTGGCTACACCTTC,CTSSLPPGSGYTF
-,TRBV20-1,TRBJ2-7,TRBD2,TGCAGTGCTCCCGGGACTAGTAGAGGCGAGCAGTACTTC,CSAPGTSRGEQYF
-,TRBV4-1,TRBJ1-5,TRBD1,TGCGCCAGCAGCCAAGAACAGGGGGCTGGCAATCAGCCCCAGCATTTT,CASSQEQGAGNQPQHF
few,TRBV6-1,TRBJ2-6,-,TGTGCCAGCAGGCATCCCTTCCGGGACTCTGGGGCCAACGTCCTGACTTTC,CASRHPFRDSGANVLTF
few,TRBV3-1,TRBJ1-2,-,TGTGCCAGCAGCCAACACTCTCTCCCGACAGCTTATGGCTACACCTTC,CASSQHSLPTAYGYTF
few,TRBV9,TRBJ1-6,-,TGTGCCAGCAGCGAGGGGGGAAGGAATCGGTCACCCCTCCACTTT,CASSEGGRNRSPLHF
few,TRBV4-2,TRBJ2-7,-,TGTGCCAGCAGCCAAGAGTTAGGCGGATTTTCCTACGAGCAGTACTTC,CASSQELGGFSYEQYF